This T cell receptor beta chain was documented in a study of blood T cell repertoires in COVID-19. Germline V CDR1 and CDR2: LGHDT, YNNKEL (reference sequence). CDR3 size: 13 residues. Trimming removed 1 base at V and 6 bases at J, with 10 bases between. Sequenced by immunoSEQ multiplex PCR; TCRdb stores in-frame clones only, minus some. Of fewer than 250,000 clones in the sample, 84% were seen once. Individuals drawn from around 25 US areas were roughly 18 to 95 years old. Cohort placement rested on clinical history that participants reported themselves. Recovery meant two consecutive negative NP/OP PCR tests, professional clearance, or resolved symptoms. This clone has a single count.

Sequenced input: PBMCs or T cells enriched from blood (not recorded which). This TCR derives from a woman aged 35 to 49 who had recovered from COVID-19. This chain links TRBV3-1 (or the pseudogene TRBV3-2) with TRBJ2-7; the D is unclear. The CDR3, as DNA: TGTGCCAGCAGCCAAGTTCCACTTCTCGAGCAGTACTTC. Translated, it gives CASSQVPLLEQYF.